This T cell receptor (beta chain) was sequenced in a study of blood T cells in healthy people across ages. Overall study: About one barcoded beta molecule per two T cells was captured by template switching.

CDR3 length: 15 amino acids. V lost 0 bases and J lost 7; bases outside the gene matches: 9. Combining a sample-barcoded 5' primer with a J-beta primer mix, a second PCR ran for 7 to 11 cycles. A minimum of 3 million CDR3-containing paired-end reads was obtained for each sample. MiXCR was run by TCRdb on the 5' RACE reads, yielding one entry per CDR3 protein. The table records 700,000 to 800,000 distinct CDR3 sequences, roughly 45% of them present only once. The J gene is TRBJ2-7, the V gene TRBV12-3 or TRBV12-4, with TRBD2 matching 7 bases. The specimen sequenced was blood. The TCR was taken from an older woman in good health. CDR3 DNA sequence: TGTGCCAGCAGTTTAGCGTCGGGGAGGGCTATGGAGCAGTACTTC. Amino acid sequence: CASSLASGRAMEQYF.